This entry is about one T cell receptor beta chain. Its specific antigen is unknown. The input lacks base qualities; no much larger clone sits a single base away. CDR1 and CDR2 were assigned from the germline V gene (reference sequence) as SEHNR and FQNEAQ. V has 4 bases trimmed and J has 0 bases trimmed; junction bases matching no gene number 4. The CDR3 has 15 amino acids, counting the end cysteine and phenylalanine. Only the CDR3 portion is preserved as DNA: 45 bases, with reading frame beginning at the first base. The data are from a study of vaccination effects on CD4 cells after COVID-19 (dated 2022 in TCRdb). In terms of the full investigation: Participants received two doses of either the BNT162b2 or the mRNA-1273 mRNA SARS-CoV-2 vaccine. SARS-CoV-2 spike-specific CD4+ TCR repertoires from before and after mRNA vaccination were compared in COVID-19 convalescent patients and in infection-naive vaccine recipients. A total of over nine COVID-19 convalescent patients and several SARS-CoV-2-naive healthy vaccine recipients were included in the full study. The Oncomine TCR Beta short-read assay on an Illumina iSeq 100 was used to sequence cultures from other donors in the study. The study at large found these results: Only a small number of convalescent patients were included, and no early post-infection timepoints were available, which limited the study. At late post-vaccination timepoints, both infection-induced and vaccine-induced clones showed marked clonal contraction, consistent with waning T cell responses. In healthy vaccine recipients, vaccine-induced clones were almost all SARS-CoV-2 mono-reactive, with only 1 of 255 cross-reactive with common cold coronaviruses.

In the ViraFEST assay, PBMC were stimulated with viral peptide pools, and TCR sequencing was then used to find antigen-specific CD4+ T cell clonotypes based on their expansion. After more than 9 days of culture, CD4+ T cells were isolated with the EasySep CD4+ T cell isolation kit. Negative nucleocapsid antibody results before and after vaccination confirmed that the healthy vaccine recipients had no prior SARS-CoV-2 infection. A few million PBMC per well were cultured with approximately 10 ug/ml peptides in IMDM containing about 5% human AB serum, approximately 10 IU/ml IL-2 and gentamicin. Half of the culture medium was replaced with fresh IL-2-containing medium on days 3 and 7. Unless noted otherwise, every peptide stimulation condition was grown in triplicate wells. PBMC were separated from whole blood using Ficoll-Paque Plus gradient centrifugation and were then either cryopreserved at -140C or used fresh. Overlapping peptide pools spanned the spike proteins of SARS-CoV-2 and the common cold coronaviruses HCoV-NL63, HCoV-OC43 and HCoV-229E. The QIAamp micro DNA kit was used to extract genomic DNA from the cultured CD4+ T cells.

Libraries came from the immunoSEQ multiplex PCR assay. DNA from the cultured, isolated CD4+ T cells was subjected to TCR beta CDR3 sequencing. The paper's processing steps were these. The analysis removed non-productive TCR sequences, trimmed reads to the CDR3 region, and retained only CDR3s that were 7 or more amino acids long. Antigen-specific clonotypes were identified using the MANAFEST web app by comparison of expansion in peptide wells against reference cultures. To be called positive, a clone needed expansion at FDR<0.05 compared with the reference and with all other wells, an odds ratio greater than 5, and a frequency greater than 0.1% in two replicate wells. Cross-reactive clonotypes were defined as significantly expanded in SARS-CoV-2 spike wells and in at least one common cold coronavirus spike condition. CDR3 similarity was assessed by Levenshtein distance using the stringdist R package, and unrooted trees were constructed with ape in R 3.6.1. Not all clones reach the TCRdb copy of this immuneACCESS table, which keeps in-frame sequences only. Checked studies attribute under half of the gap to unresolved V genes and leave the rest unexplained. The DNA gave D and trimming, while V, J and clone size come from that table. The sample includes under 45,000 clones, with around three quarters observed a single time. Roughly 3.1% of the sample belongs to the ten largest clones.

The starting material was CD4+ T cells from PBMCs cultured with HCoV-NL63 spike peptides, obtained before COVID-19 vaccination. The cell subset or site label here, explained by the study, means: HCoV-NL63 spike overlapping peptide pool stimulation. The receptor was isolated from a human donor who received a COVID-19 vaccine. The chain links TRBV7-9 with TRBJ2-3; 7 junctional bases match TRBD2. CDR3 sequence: CASSSLRGSTDTQYF. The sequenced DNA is TGTGCCAGCAGCTCCCTGCGGGGGAGCACAGATACGCAGTATTTT.